One and the same sample provided the 8 T cell receptor beta chains below, sequenced in a study of CD8+CD57+ T cells in acquired aplastic anemia (dated by TCRdb to between 2017 and 2018). Sequencing was carried out with an Illumina HiSeq 2000. Genomic DNA served as template for TCR beta VDJ combination and CDR3 sequence profiling. In TCRdb, the public reads were trimmed at Q25 with fastp and aligned with MiXCR, with productive beta chains retained. One record per CDR3 amino acid sequence lists the most common genes and DNA. This sample holds 150,000 to 200,000 distinct CDR3 sequences; roughly 47% were observed only once. The top ten clones comprise 0.85% to 1.3% of the sample. Sequenced input: sorted CD4+, CD8+, or CD8+CD57+ T cells (not recorded which) from PBMCs. All receptors come from a human donor in good health.

This clonotype came up many times. This chain connects TRBV29-1 to TRBJ1-2; D is unresolved. V lost 4 bases and J 2 bases, leaving 11 bases between the germline ends. Germline CDR1 reads SQVTM; CDR2 reads ANQGSEA. CDR3 size: 13 residues. DNA for the CDR3: TGCAGCGTTGTTAGGATGGGGAACTATGGCTACACCTTC. It translates to CSVVRMGNYGYTF.

V is TRBV15 and J is TRBJ2-1; D is unclear. The CDR3 is 16 residues long. The V gene's germline CDR1 is LNHNV and CDR2 YYDKDF (reference sequence). Trimming left V 5 bases short and J 1 base short, with 15 bases between. This CDR3 reads CATSRRFDLSYNEQFF. For the CDR3, the DNA is TGTGCCACCAGCCGAAGGTTTGACTTGTCCTACAATGAGCAGTTCTTC.

In this sample, this clonotype turned up many times. The CDR3 here is CSAKRGLAGGQVTGELFF. As DNA, the CDR3 is TGCAGTGCCAAACGAGGACTAGCGGGGGGGCAGGTCACCGGGGAGCTGTTTTTT. J is TRBJ2-2 and V is TRBV20-1; 15 bases agree with TRBD2. This CDR3 has 18 amino acids. With V trimmed by 6 bases and J by 4 bases, 12 bases remained unmatched. CDR1 and CDR2 (germline): DFQATT, SNEGSKA (reference sequence).

The rearrangement links TRBV5-1 to TRBJ2-2; TRBD2 matches 8 bases. Looked up from germline, CDR1 is SGHRS and CDR2 is YFSETQ. The CDR3 is 18 amino acids. V shed 4 bases, J shed 9 bases, and the junction held 20 bases outside the gene matches. The CDR3 protein is CASSLEGFGTRETWELFF. As DNA, the CDR3 is TGCGCCAGCAGCCTGGAGGGGTTTGGGACTAGGGAGACCTGGGAGCTGTTTTTT. Supplemented by reference TRBV5-1 and TRBJ2-2, the full variable domain reads KAGVTQTPRYLIKTRGQQVTLSCSPISGHRSVSWYQQTPGQGLQFLFEYFSETQRNKGNFPGRFSGRQFSNSRSEMNVSTLELGDSALYLCASSLEGFGTRETWELFFGEGSRLTVL.

In its sample, this clonotype was seen a few times. This chain links TRBV2 with TRBJ2-2, with 7 bases lining up with TRBD1. Trimming took 8 bases from V and 5 from J; bases not matched to a gene: 8. Per germline, CDR1 SNHLY and CDR2 FYNNEI. CDR3 size: 14 residues. The DNA for the CDR3 is TGTGCCAGCGGTGGCACAGGGGAAACCGGGGAGCTGTTTTTT. This gives the protein CASGGTGETGELFF.

This clonotype was counted once. One base away lies a much larger clone, so this may be a sequencing read error. The chain carries TRBV6-5 and TRBJ2-1; 8 bases match TRBD2. J was trimmed by 9 bases and V by 5 bases; bases with no gene match: 6. The CDR3 has 13 amino acids. CDR1 is MNHEY, CDR2 SVGAGI, per germline. The CDR3 region has the DNA TGTGCCAGCAGTCAAGGGACTAGAGGTGAGCAGTTCTTC. Translated, it gives CASSQGTRGEQFF.

This sequence joins TRBV25-1 and TRBJ1-6; 9 positions match TRBD1. There are 13 residues in the CDR3. CDR1 MGHDK and CDR2 SYGVNS come from the germline V gene. With V trimmed by 8 bases and J by 7 bases, 3 bases remained unmatched. Written as DNA, the CDR3 is TGTGCCAGCGCTGGGACAGGGAATTCACCCCTCCACTTT. Translation: CASAGTGNSPLHF.

J is TRBJ1-2 and V is TRBV16; D perhaps matches TRBD1 (5 bases). Germline V gene data show CDR1 as KGHSY and CDR2 as FQNENV. This CDR3 is 14 amino acids long. V was pared by 4 bases and J by 6 bases, with 15 bases between. CDR3 sequence reads: CASSLALGTHGYTF. As DNA, the CDR3 is TGTGCCAGCAGCCTTGCGTTGGGGACTCATGGCTACACCTTC.